This T cell receptor (beta chain) derives from a study of cytomegalovirus exposure and HLA in healthy donors. Study-level background: Roughly 180 million T cells yielded approximately 110 million unique TCR beta sequences in earlier analysis. Regarding the study as a whole: The authors reported that TCR beta sequences could predict HLA-A and HLA-B alleles. These predictions were accurate for most subjects in the first cohort. Using a false discovery rate of 0.05, a later analysis showed that around 16,000 TCR beta sequences were associated with HLA alleles. Roughly even sequencing depth across donors was the assumption behind the presence/absence analyses.

In regard to this clone: The target antigen is unknown.

The CDR3 has 14 amino acids. The germline CDR1 and CDR2 sequences are ENHRY and SYGVKD. Trimming stripped 2 bases from V and 10 bases from J, with 12 bases between. It was with 60 Vbeta and 13 Jbeta primers that the PCR ran. Repertoires were generated with immunoSEQ multiplex PCR, while TCRdb's copy carries only in-frame clones and drops some. The data contain around 95,000 clones, about four fifths of them seen just once; the ten biggest clones take up 3.4%. Material: PBMCs. The sequence came from a man younger than 45 in good health and CMV-seropositive. The V gene is TRBV10-3, the J gene TRBJ1-6, with D perhaps matching TRBD1 (6 bases). CDR3 protein: CAISEMYRDSPLHF. CDR3 DNA sequence: TGTGCCATCAGTGAGATGTACAGGGACTCACCCCTCCACTTT.